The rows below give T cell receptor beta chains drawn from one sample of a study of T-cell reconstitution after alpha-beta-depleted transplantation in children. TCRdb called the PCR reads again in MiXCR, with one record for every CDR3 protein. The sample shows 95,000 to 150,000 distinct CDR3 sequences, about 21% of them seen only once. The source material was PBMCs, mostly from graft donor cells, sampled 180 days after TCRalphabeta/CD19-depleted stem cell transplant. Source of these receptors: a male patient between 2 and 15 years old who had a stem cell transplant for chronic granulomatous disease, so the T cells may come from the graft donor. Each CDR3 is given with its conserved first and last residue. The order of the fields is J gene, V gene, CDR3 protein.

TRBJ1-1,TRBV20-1,CSAKTLGGADTEAFF
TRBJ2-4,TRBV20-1,CSASVSGLNIQYF
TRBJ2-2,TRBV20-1,CSAKSGTPGGGELFF
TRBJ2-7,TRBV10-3,CAISLGRDEQYF
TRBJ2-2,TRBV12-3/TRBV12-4,CASRQGQSTGELFF
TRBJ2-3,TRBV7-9,CASSSRGTPASTDTQYF
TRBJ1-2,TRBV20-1,CSASTGQGNGYTF
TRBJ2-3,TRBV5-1,CASSGRPDTQYF
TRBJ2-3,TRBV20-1,CSGQGTTDTQYF
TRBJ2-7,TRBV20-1,CSAPTGTRTYEQYF
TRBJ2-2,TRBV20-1,CSARDLTTGGDTGELFF
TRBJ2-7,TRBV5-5,CASSFRSGYEQYF
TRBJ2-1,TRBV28,CASSKEGVEQFF
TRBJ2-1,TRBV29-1,CSVTTGVLYNEQFF
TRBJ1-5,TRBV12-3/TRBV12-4,CASSQDTGRPQHF
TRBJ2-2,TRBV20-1,CSASSRQGWTGELFF
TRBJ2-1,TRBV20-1,CSARQGANEQFF
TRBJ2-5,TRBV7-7,CASSLVGAQGETQYF
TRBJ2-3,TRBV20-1,CSANPGSPHTDTQYF
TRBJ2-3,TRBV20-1,CSATRWEVIKTDTQYF
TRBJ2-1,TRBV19,CASSRTSGSLYNEQFF
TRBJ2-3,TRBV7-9,CASSLGAGIGADTQYF
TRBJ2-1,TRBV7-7,CASSLRSSSYNEQFF
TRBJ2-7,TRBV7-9,CASSSTGGPSSYEQYF
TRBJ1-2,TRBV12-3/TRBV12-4,CASSPTLGGGYTF
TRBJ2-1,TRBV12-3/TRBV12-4,CASAGGPYNEQFF
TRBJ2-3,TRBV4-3,CASSERLADTQYF
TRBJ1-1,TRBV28,CASSLVQKNTEAFF
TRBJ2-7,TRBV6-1,CASSALAGGPREQYF
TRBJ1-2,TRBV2,CASIRTGGLTNYGYTF
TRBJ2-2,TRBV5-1,CASSLRAGGLNTGELFF
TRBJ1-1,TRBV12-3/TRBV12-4,CASNLGLGQGSAEAFF
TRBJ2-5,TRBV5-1,CASSWGTFQETQYF
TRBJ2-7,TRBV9,CASSPWVDREQYF
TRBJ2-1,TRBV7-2,CASSLGRVTYNEQFF
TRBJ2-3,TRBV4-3,CASSQAGDTQYF
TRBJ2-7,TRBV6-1,CASSDDRLFDEQYF
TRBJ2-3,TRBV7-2,CASSKNPGDTQYF
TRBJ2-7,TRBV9,CASSVASAYEQYF
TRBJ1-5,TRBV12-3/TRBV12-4,CASSRASYNQPQHF
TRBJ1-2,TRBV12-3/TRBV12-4,CASSFGEYYGYTF
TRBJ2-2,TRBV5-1,CASWKGSGAGELFF
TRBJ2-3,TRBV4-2,CASSQHTQYF